This T cell receptor beta chain was retrieved from a study of cytomegalovirus exposure and HLA in healthy donors (TCRdb year 2017). For the wider study: An earlier analysis of approximately 640 of the donors reported 250 to 300 Gb of sequence data and 117 million unique TCR beta sequences from 150 million to 200 million T cells. A separate validation cohort of 100 to 150 different subjects was used in addition to the roughly 700-subject first cohort. Of the approximately 400 genotyped donors, about 80% fell in the genetic ancestry cluster associated with self-reported Caucasian donors. In an earlier analysis of around 540 of the donors, high-throughput TCR beta sequencing was used to judge whether each TCR beta V gene segment behaved as functional or pseudogenic. Typing coverage varied by locus: about 620-630 donors for A, B, C, DRB1 and DQB1; approximately 560 for DQA1; some 610 for DPA1; under 490 for DPB1. All discovery cohort repertoires had been generated using a single sequencing platform. In a later genetic analysis, genome-wide SNP genotypes for about 55% of the 666 donors were used, and that subset was treated as a discovery cohort. To study patterns of TCR occurrence, a later analysis re-analyzed previously published TCR beta repertoires from around 670 donors and added high-resolution HLA genotyping. HLA typing included class I and class II loci at four-digit resolution. Donor age, sex, ethnicity and CMV serostatus were collected together with the repertoire data. The study aimed to test whether cataloging public T cell receptors could reveal signatures of past pathogen exposure. Because of strong linkage in the cohort, 5 or 6 DR-DQ haplotypes were treated as single units for association and clustering. Rather than drawing on any new phenotypic data, the later analysis identified candidate immune exposures from TCR beta sequences and the way those sequences occurred across donors. An early release covering roughly 600 HLA-typed donors comprised approximately 300 gigabases of sequencing data and 65 million to 100 million unique TCR sequences. The T cell repertoires of around 670 subjects were profiled by immunosequencing and related to cytomegalovirus serostatus. Among roughly 400 genotyped donors of the cohort, an average of about 220,000 unique TCR beta nucleotide sequences was sequenced per donor, of which about 19% were non-productive. The study combined high-throughput TCR immunosequencing, statistical association of individual TCRs with disease status, and machine learning to predict cytomegalovirus infection status. Study-level results and caveats: Correlated functional status among segregating V segments might be attributable to linkage disequilibrium, but an unknown experimental factor could not be ruled out. Several of the top co-occurrence clusters appeared to be linked to parvovirus B19, influenza, CMV and Epstein-Barr virus, according to a later analysis. A further reported finding was that TCR beta sequences accurately predicted the HLA-A and HLA-B alleles for most subjects in the first cohort. The cohort was sequenced for TCR beta chains only, and without alpha or paired-chain data the features that could be detected were limited. At a false discovery rate of 0.05, a later analysis linked under 20,000 TCR beta sequences to specific HLA alleles. The 87-base-pair reads could not distinguish some IMGT-functional V segments, including TRBV6-2 and TRBV6-3, so those segments were excluded. According to a later genetic analysis, donors in an Asian-associated ancestry cluster had fewer N-insertions in productive TCRs than the approximately 700-donor mean. When HLA alleles, especially DR and DQ, strongly co-occurred, attributing TCR associations to individual alleles was difficult. Because counts were too low, roughly 17 rarely observed V segments, including chromosome 9 orphons, were left out of the earlier analysis of 587 of the donors. In a later analysis, TCR association rates were found to vary across HLA loci, with the most associated TCRs seen for DRB1 alleles and the fewest for HLA-C alleles. In an earlier analysis of approximately 590 of the donors, most TCR beta V segments appeared in productive rearrangements about 87% or about 30% of the time, broadly matching IMGT annotations. HLA typing was unavailable for some donors at each locus, so association tests used only the typed subset. A group of highly shared sequence variants was considered likely to be a technical artifact of the sequencing pipeline. Presence/absence analyses assumed roughly uniform sequencing depth across donors, an assumption that may not hold. The authors suggested that the approach could potentially be extended to other disease states and immunological phenotypes. In vitro tests confirmed that a few of the cytomegalovirus-associated TCR beta chains recognize cytomegalovirus antigens. Most CMV-associated TCR beta chains appeared to be HLA-restricted in a later analysis, and the HLA associations seemed to be driven largely by CMV exposure. In a later analysis, HLA-associated TCR beta chains showed more clonal expansion and lower generation probabilities than non-associated chains that were equally common. Immune exposure information for the cohort was limited to CMV serostatus. The classifier was reported to diagnose cytomegalovirus status with high specificity and sensitivity in both the original cohort and the validation cohort. A later genetic analysis associated a missense DCLRE1C variant with V-gene and J-gene trimming of TCR beta chains, and an independent cohort replicated the association. In the study, 150 to 200 TCR beta chains were listed as associated with cytomegalovirus. While some public TCRs were present in many individuals, most TCR sequences turned up only very rarely across donors.

The CDR3, from cysteine to phenylalanine, totals 12 residues. Only CDR3 DNA is held: 36 bases, read in frame from base 1. As encoded in the germline V gene, CDR1 is SGHDT while CDR2 is YYEEEE. V and J lose 4 bases and 2 bases, and a span of 7 bases separates them. To note about this clone: It has no known antigen specificity. The input lacks base qualities; no much larger clone sits a single base away.

The cohort comprised around 700 healthy bone marrow donors. At the time of sampling, every cohort member was nominally healthy, though immune exposures that went unrecorded were likely present. The donor tested CMV seropositive, placing the donor among the 289 seropositive members of the cohort. A peripheral blood sample was provided by each donor, and peripheral blood mononuclear cells were used for TCR beta sequencing. Genomic DNA extraction from the blood cell samples was performed with the Qiagen DNeasy Blood Extraction Kit. The library was produced with the immunoSEQ multiplex PCR assay. A mixture of 60 forward primers for TCR Vbeta segments and 13 reverse primers for TCR Jbeta segments was used in the multiplex PCR. The CDR3 region of rearranged TCR beta genes was amplified from genomic DNA with a multiplex PCR assay. The amplified TCR beta libraries were sequenced on the Illumina HiSeq System as 87-base-pair reads. The authors' pipeline ran thus. Across the 700 or so repertoires, a later analysis counted around 80 million unique TCR beta chains, roughly 11 million of which were shared by at least two donors. A nearest-neighbor algorithm error-corrected the raw reads and collapsed the reads into unique sequences, merging closely related sequences to remove PCR and sequencing errors. CDR3 sequences were aligned to IMGT reference sequences to assign V, D and J gene segments. For a sequence to be retained, at least a six-nucleotide match to both a V gene segment and a J gene segment was required. A rearrangement counted as productive if the CDR3 had no stop codons and remained in frame with V and J, and every other rearrangement counted as non-productive. Following IMGT convention, CDR3 was defined as the stretch from the second conserved V-encoded cysteine up to the conserved J-encoded phenylalanine. The earlier analysis of about 500 of the donors excluded sequences that lacked an unambiguous match to a single V gene segment. An earlier analysis of roughly 590 of the donors called V segments functional above 56.7% productive rearrangements and segregating when the between-donor standard deviation exceeded 5%. To diagnose cytomegalovirus status from the catalog of TCR beta chain sequences, a statistical classification framework was built. A later analysis assigned V and J genes by comparing TCR nucleotide sequences with IMGT/GENE-DB human TR gene sequences. In a later analysis, CDR3 sequences and most-parsimonious VDJ recombination scenarios were assigned using the TCRdist pipeline. In a later analysis, each TCR beta chain was defined by its CDR3 amino acid sequence together with its V-gene family, and reads lacking a unique V-gene family were excluded. To address suspected cross-contamination and a sequencing artifact, a later analysis removed over 500 highly shared, low-generation-probability nucleotide sequences. For each public chain, a later analysis derived a clonal expansion index from normalized ranks of inferred template counts within each repertoire. A later analysis computed generation probabilities with a VDJ recombination model fitted to out-of-frame rearrangements, and checked the results against IGoR. Hypergeometric tests were used in a later analysis to score TCR-TCR, TCR-HLA and TCR-CMV co-occurrence, with a repertoire-size bias correction applied to the TCR pairs. In a later analysis, false discovery rates were estimated by permuting HLA or CMV assignments 20 times. In a later analysis, co-occurring TCRs were grouped with DBSCAN, and TCRdist sequence similarity was added when clustering was performed within HLA-allele-positive subsets. Repertoires with fewer than 30,000 or more than 120,000 public chains were left out of co-occurrence clustering, as were five repertoires with anomalous nucleotide sharing. The clones in this table, taken by TCRdb from immuneACCESS, are in-frame only. Not every clone is retained; where verified, under half of the shortfall comes from an unresolved V gene, and the cause of the rest is unknown. The V and J calls and clone size were taken over from that table, and D and trimming were inferred from the DNA. This sample holds approximately 140,000 clones; 65% to 80% were observed only once. Around 1.3% of the sample goes to the ten largest clones.

This receptor was obtained from a male donor in good health and CMV-seropositive. Material for sequencing was PBMCs. The V and J segments used are TRBV5-6 and TRBJ2-7; 6 matching bases give a weak D call of TRBD1. The DNA sequence is given as TGTGCCAGCAGCCGGACAGCCTACGAGCAGTACTTC. Its translation reads: CASSRTAYEQYF. The CDR3 plus the reference TRBV5-6 and TRBJ2-7 genes for the other parts give the full variable domain: DAGVTQSPTHLIKTRGQQVTLRCSPKSGHDTVSWYQQALGQGPQFIFQYYEEEERQRGNFPDRFSGHQFPNYSSELNVNALLLGDSALYLCASSRTAYEQYFGPGTRLTVT.